The 27 T cell receptor beta chains below were found in one sample sequenced in a study of cytomegalovirus exposure and HLA in healthy donors. PCR used 60 Vbeta primers and 13 Jbeta primers. This table comes from immunoSEQ multiplex PCR, and its TCRdb copy is limited to in-frame clones, with some not included. The sample holds 200,000 or so clones; around 73% are singletons and the top ten take 3% to 4%. Sequences were obtained from PBMCs. All receptors come from a male donor in good health and CMV-seronegative.

The rearrangement joins TRBV7-9 to TRBJ1-1, with D perhaps matching TRBD1 (6 bases). CDR1 is SEHNR and CDR2 is FQNEAQ in the germline V gene (reference sequence). This CDR3 comprises 14 residues. Trimming took 5 bases from V and 2 from J, leaving 12 bases between them. CDR3 DNA: TGTGCCAGCAGCCGAGGGGGGGCCAACACTGAAGCTTTCTTT. Amino acid sequence: CASSRGGANTEAFF.

The V call is TRBV10-2, the J call TRBJ2-1, with D perhaps matching TRBD2 (5 bases). CDR3 length: 13 amino acids. Trimming removed 6 bases from V and 0 bases from J, with 6 bases in between. CDR1 is WSHSY, CDR2 SAAADI, per germline. Here the CDR3 DNA reads TGCGCCAGCAGGGGGAGCTCCTACAATGAGCAGTTCTTC. Translation: CASRGSSYNEQFF.

The chain recombines TRBV28 with TRBJ1-6; TRBD1 is a possible D gene (6 bases). Trimming left V 6 bases short and J 9 bases short, with 15 bases between. This CDR3 has 14 amino acids. Per germline, CDR1 MDHEN and CDR2 SYDVKM. Here the CDR3 DNA reads TGTGCCAGCAGACGTTCGATCAGGGGTTCACCCCTCCACTTT. It translates to CASRRSIRGSPLHF.

The chain joins TRBV6-1 to TRBJ1-5, with no clear D. Per the germline V gene, CDR1 is MNHNS and CDR2 is SASEGT. Trimming removed 5 bases at V and 3 bases at J, with 14 bases between. There are 15 residues in the CDR3. The chain's CDR3 is CASSSLREHNQPQHF. In nucleotides, the CDR3 is TGTGCCAGCAGTTCTTTACGGGAACACAATCAGCCCCAGCATTTT.

This clone was seen once. The chain combines TRBV9 with TRBJ2-7; weak D call: TRBD1 (6 bases). The CDR3 covers 14 residues. V lost 0 bases, J lost 2 bases, and 9 bases lay in between. Germline loops: CDR1 SGDLS, CDR2 YYNGEE. The CDR3: CASSVEDSPYEQYF. The CDR3 DNA is TGTGCCAGCAGCGTAGAGGACAGCCCCTACGAGCAGTACTTC. The variable domain in full, with the rest retrieved from reference TRBV9 and TRBJ2-7, is DSGVTQTPKHLITATGQRVTLRCSPRSGDLSVYWYQQSLDQGLQFLIQYYNGEERAKGNILERFSAQQFPDLHSELNLSSLELGDSALYFCASSVEDSPYEQYFGPGTRLTVT.

This clone was counted ten times or more. The chain joins TRBV19 to TRBJ1-5, with 9 bases that match TRBD1. The germline gives CDR1 LNHDA, CDR2 SQIVND (reference sequence). V shed 11 bases, J shed 3 bases, and the junction held 8 bases outside the gene matches. CDR3 length: 14 amino acids. The CDR3 sequence: CAGGTGRSNQPQHF. In DNA, the CDR3 is TGTGCCGGGGGGACAGGGCGGTCCAATCAGCCCCAGCATTTT.

V is TRBV2 and J is TRBJ2-7, with 9 bases that match TRBD2. The V gene end was trimmed by 6 bases and the J gene end by 4 bases; junction bases not matched to a gene: 10. Germline CDR1 and CDR2: SNHLY and FYNNEI. This CDR3 spans 15 amino acids. The CDR3 region has the DNA TGTGCCAGCAGGGATATAGCGGGAGTAGGGTACGAGCAGTACTTC. Translating it yields CASRDIAGVGYEQYF.

The chain couples TRBV5-1 to TRBJ2-1; D might be TRBD1 (5 bases). The germline V and J ends were trimmed by 0 bases and 4 bases, with 8 bases remaining between them. Germline CDR1 reads SGHRS; CDR2 reads YFSETQ. CDR3 length: 14 amino acids. CDR3: CASSLGQRYNEQFF. Here the CDR3 DNA reads TGCGCCAGCAGCTTGGGACAGCGATACAATGAGCAGTTCTTC.

The chain carries TRBV27 and TRBJ2-1; 11 positions agree with TRBD1. Germline V gene lookup returns CDR1 MNHEY and CDR2 SMNVEV (reference sequence). The CDR3 extends over 20 amino acids. V dropped 1 base and J dropped 0; count of bases not matched to a gene: 11. This CDR3 is CASSLWWDRGNKSSYNEQFF. The CDR3 nucleotides are TGTGCCAGCAGTTTATGGTGGGACAGGGGGAATAAGAGCTCCTACAATGAGCAGTTCTTC.

The chain's CDR3 is CATSSGGELYEQYF. CDR3 coding DNA: TGCGCCACCTCGAGCGGCGGGGAGCTCTACGAGCAGTACTTC. V gene TRBV5-1 combines with J gene TRBJ2-7; D perhaps matches TRBD2 (6 bases). The germline V and J ends were trimmed by 9 bases and 3 bases, with 19 bases remaining between them. The CDR3 contains 14 residues. Germline CDR1 reads SGHRS; CDR2 reads YFSETQ.

The genes are TRBV4-1 and TRBJ1-3; D is ambiguous. Germline CDR1 MGHRA, CDR2 YSYEKL. Trimming took 5 bases from V and 0 from J, leaving 8 bases between them. CDR3 length: 14 amino acids. The CDR3 DNA is TGCGCCAGCAGCTTAGAGGACTCTGGAAACACCATATATTTT. It yields the protein CASSLEDSGNTIYF.

The chain links TRBV4-1 to TRBJ1-4; D is unclear. CDR1 and CDR2 from the germline V gene are MGHRA and YSYEKL. Trimming took 4 bases from V and 3 from J, leaving 12 bases between them. The CDR3 consists of 15 residues. CDR3 protein: CASSPSFTANEKLFF. CDR3 DNA: TGCGCCAGCAGCCCCTCATTCACAGCTAATGAAAAACTGTTTTTT.

This sequence joins TRBV19 and TRBJ1-4; no firm D call. V was shortened by 8 bases and J by 0 bases, with 13 bases between the two germline ends. Germline V gene data show CDR1 as LNHDA and CDR2 as SQIVND (reference sequence). CDR3 length: 15 amino acids. In nucleotides, the CDR3 is TGTGCCAGTCAAAATACCCCGGCAACTAATGAAAAACTGTTTTTT. This translates into CASQNTPATNEKLFF.

The V call is TRBV6-1, the J call TRBJ2-7; 7 bases match TRBD1. V lost 2 bases, J lost 4 bases, and 5 bases stayed unmatched. The CDR3 has 14 amino acids. CDR1 and CDR2 from the germline V gene are MNHNS and SASEGT. The CDR3 bases are TGTGCCAGCAGTGAACCGGGACAGCTATACGAGCAGTACTTC. Translation: CASSEPGQLYEQYF.

CDR3 nucleotides: TGCGCCAGCAGGTTCCTTGCAGGGGCGAACACTGAAGCTTTCTTT. Translating it yields CASRFLAGANTEAFF. The chain combines TRBV5-1 with TRBJ1-1; maybe TRBD1 (6 bases). Trimming shortened V by 5 bases and J by 1 base, and 15 bases separated the two germline ends. The CDR3 extends over 15 amino acids. Germline assignment: CDR1 SGHRS and CDR2 YFSETQ.

The chain uses TRBV6-5 and TRBJ1-2; D remains unclear. The CDR3 covers 13 residues. V dropped 0 bases and J dropped 8 bases, with 10 bases sitting between them. Germline V gives CDR1 MNHEY, CDR2 SVGAGI. The CDR3 bases are TGTGCCAGCAGTTACTCGAAAGCCGAAGGCTACACCTTC. The encoded protein is CASSYSKAEGYTF.

This chain joins TRBV7-9 and TRBJ2-5; D might be TRBD1 (6 bases). From germline, CDR1 is SEHNR and CDR2 FQNEAQ (reference sequence). V lost 4 bases and J 2 bases, leaving 17 bases between the germline ends. This CDR3 contains 16 residues. CDR3 in amino acids: CASSSLFRDKQETQYF. Written as DNA, the CDR3 is TGTGCCAGCAGCTCTTTGTTCCGGGACAAGCAAGAGACCCAGTACTTC.

This clone was recorded a few times. The rearrangement uses TRBV28 and TRBJ1-5, with D uncertain. Trimming shortened V by 5 bases and J by 2 bases, and 13 bases separated the two germline ends. This CDR3 is built from 15 residues. In germline, CDR1 is MDHEN, CDR2 SYDVKM. CDR3 in DNA: TGTGCCAGCAGTGGAGCCGTAGCTGGCAATCAGCCCCAGCATTTT. It specifies CASSGAVAGNQPQHF.

The rearrangement joins TRBV5-1 to TRBJ1-1, with a tentative D call TRBD1 (6 bases). The CDR3 runs 13 residues. The germline V gene has CDR1 SGHRS and CDR2 YFSETQ. Trimming removed 0 bases from V and 5 bases from J, with 8 bases in between. CDR3 nucleotide sequence: TGCGCCAGCAGCTTGGACAGGGCAACTGAAGCTTTCTTT. Its translation: CASSLDRATEAFF.

The rearrangement links TRBV28 to TRBJ2-1; 11 bases are a match to TRBD2. The CDR3 runs to 15 residues. Trimming took 8 bases from V and 9 from J; bases not matched to a gene: 12. Germline V gene sequence: CDR1 MDHEN, CDR2 SYDVKM. The CDR3 DNA is TGTGCCAGCCATAATACTAGCGGGAGAGGCGCTGAGCAGTTCTTC. Residues: CASHNTSGRGAEQFF.

V and J are TRBV30 and TRBJ2-3, with TRBD1 matching over 9 bases. V was clipped by 7 bases and J by 2 bases; unmatched bases: 16. CDR1 and CDR2 from the germline V gene are GTSNPN and SVGIG (reference sequence). This CDR3 spans 17 amino acids. CDR3 region: CASTGSRDRDFTDTQYF. CDR3 nucleotide sequence: TGTGCCTCAACGGGCAGCCGGGACAGGGATTTCACAGATACGCAGTATTTT.

This rearrangement joins TRBV20-1 to TRBJ2-2, with D unclear. V gave up 3 bases and J gave up 7 bases, with 6 bases separating them. CDR1 is DFQATT and CDR2 is SNEGSKA in the germline V gene (reference sequence). This CDR3 has 11 residues. The CDR3 is CSASPGGELFF. DNA of the CDR3: TGCAGTGCTAGCCCGGGCGGGGAGCTGTTTTTT.

The chain is built from TRBV19 and TRBJ1-1; TRBD1 aligns across 9 bases. V shed 8 bases, J shed 6 bases, and the junction held 10 bases outside the gene matches. Germline assignment: CDR1 LNHDA and CDR2 SQIVND (reference sequence). The CDR3 covers 14 residues. The CDR3 coding sequence is TGTGCCAGTGTTCCATCGGACAGGGGCGCTGAAGCTTTCTTT. It encodes CASVPSDRGAEAFF.

The chain joins TRBV5-6 to TRBJ2-1, with a tentative D call TRBD2 (6 bases). The CDR3 sequence is 14 residues long. In germline, CDR1 is SGHDT, CDR2 YYEEEE. V lost 2 bases to trimming and J lost 8 bases, with 14 bases between them. The CDR3 DNA reads TGTGCCAGCAGCTTATGGCGGGAAAAGGATGAGCAGTTCTTC. It translates to CASSLWREKDEQFF.

This clone was seen a few times. The genes are TRBV2 and TRBJ2-6, with a possible D match to TRBD1 (5 bases). V lost 3 bases to trimming and J lost 0 bases, with 15 bases between them. The germline V gene encodes CDR1 SNHLY and CDR2 FYNNEI. This CDR3 has 18 residues. DNA of the CDR3: TGTGCCAGCAGTGACCTGGGCAGGGCTCGCTCTGGGGCCAACGTCCTGACTTTC. It yields the protein CASSDLGRARSGANVLTF.

The genes are TRBV5-1 and TRBJ2-7; 9 bases are shared with TRBD2. The CDR3 runs to 13 residues. CDR1 and CDR2 from the germline V gene are SGHRS and YFSETQ. The J segment lost 5 bases and the V segment lost 2 bases, leaving 2 bases of the junction unmatched. This CDR3 is CASSFAGGDEQYF. The CDR3 DNA reads TGCGCCAGCAGCTTTGCGGGGGGGGACGAGCAGTACTTC.

This clone was detected only a few times. V and J are TRBV28 and TRBJ1-5, with a possible D match to TRBD1 (5 bases). Germline loops: CDR1 MDHEN, CDR2 SYDVKM. The CDR3 is 17 amino acids. V lost 4 bases and J 0 bases, leaving 16 bases between the germline ends. CDR3 region: CASSSSTVSYSNQPQHF. The CDR3 coding sequence is TGTGCCAGCAGTTCCTCGACAGTGTCCTATAGCAATCAGCCCCAGCATTTT.